The next 18 T cell receptor beta chains were all read from a single sample in a study of vaccination effects on CD4 cells after COVID-19. CD4+ T cells specific for antigen were expanded with viral peptide pools by the ViraFEST assay before sequencing. Cultured cells yielded isolated CD4+ T cells after approximately nine days. All study participants received two doses of BNT162b2 or mRNA-1273 vaccine. The method was immunoSEQ multiplex PCR; TCRdb's version includes in-frame clones alone and lacks a portion of them. The sample consists of roughly 25,000 clones, more than 60% of them appearing once. The antigens these receptors bind are not known. The sequencing here drew on CD4+ T cells from PBMCs cultured with SARS-CoV-2 spike peptides, taken after COVID-19 vaccination. Source of these receptors: a human donor who received a COVID-19 vaccine.

The chain links TRBV6-5 to TRBJ2-3, with 7 bases that match TRBD1. From germline, CDR1 is MNHEY and CDR2 SVGAGI. CDR3 size: 13 residues. Unmatched junction bases numbered 2, after V lost 6 bases and J lost 2 bases. The DNA of the CDR3 is TGTGCCAGCAGACAGGGGTCCACAGATACGCAGTATTTT. This gives the protein CASRQGSTDTQYF.

This chain links TRBV4-1 with TRBJ1-1; possible D gene TRBD1, 5 bases. Germline assignment: CDR1 MGHRA and CDR2 YSYEKL. With 5 bases removed from V and 3 bases from J, the gap between germline ends came to 13 bases. The CDR3 has 14 amino acids. For the CDR3, the DNA is TGCGCCAGCAGCGTATTAAGGGGAGACACTGAAGCTTTCTTT. This codes for CASSVLRGDTEAFF.

The J gene is TRBJ2-1, the V gene TRBV10-3; D gene uncertain. This CDR3 is 11 amino acids long. V lost 6 bases to trimming and J lost 5 bases, with 5 bases between them. Germline assignment: CDR1 ENHRY and CDR2 SYGVKD. The CDR3 spells CAISLNNEQFF. CDR3 coding DNA: TGTGCCATCAGCTTAAACAATGAGCAGTTCTTC.

This chain joins TRBV6-1 and TRBJ1-4; 7 bases fit TRBD1. The ends lost 4 bases at V and 0 bases at J; junction bases unmatched: 11. The CDR3 is 18 residues long. The germline V gene has CDR1 MNHNS and CDR2 SASEGT. The CDR3 is CASSADGRGFATNEKLFF. DNA of the CDR3: TGTGCCAGCAGTGCCGATGGCAGGGGGTTTGCAACTAATGAAAAACTGTTTTTT.

The rearrangement uses TRBV5-1 and TRBJ2-1; perhaps TRBD2 as D (5 bases). The CDR3 covers 16 residues. The V gene lost 2 bases and the J gene lost 0 bases, with 12 bases spanning the gap. Germline CDR1 reads SGHRS; CDR2 reads YFSETQ. The CDR3 DNA follows: TGCGCCAGCAGCTTTAGAGGACTTAGCTCCTACAATGAGCAGTTCTTC. This encodes CASSFRGLSSYNEQFF.

This clone was recorded a few times. The chain couples TRBV2 to TRBJ2-1; D gene ambiguous. CDR1 and CDR2 from the germline V gene are SNHLY and FYNNEI. There are 15 residues in the CDR3. V was cut by 6 bases and J by 5 bases, with 17 bases left in between. CDR3 sequence: CASSARLSANNEQFF. CDR3 DNA sequence: TGTGCCAGCAGCGCCCGGCTGTCGGCCAACAATGAGCAGTTCTTC.

The CDR3 region has the DNA TGTGCCAGCAGTTACCAGGACACCTATAATTCACCCCTCCACTTT. Its protein product is CASSYQDTYNSPLHF. The rearrangement uses TRBV6-5 and TRBJ1-6; possible D gene TRBD1, 5 bases. V lost 2 bases and J 2 bases, leaving 7 bases between the germline ends. Germline lookup yields CDR1 MNHEY and CDR2 SVGAGI. There are 15 residues in the CDR3.

The CDR3, as DNA: TGTGCCAGCAGCGGGGGGGACAGGTTCTACGAGCAGTACTTC. Amino acid sequence: CASSGGDRFYEQYF. The rearrangement uses TRBV5-4 and TRBJ2-7; D might be TRBD1 (8 bases). V lost 4 bases and J 3 bases, leaving 14 bases between the germline ends. The CDR3 length is 14 residues. Germline assignment: CDR1 SGHNT and CDR2 YYREEE (reference sequence).

The rearrangement uses TRBV19 and TRBJ1-1; TRBD1 is a possible D gene (6 bases). Trimming took 3 bases from V and 8 from J, leaving 16 bases between them. The CDR3 has 14 residues. The germline V gene has CDR1 LNHDA and CDR2 SQIVND (reference sequence). CDR3 in DNA: TGTGCCAGTAGTATTCTGGGACATTCCCCAGAAGCTTTCTTT. Translated, it gives CASSILGHSPEAFF. Variable domain in full (rest from reference TRBV19 and TRBJ1-1): DGGITQSPKYLFRKEGQNVTLSCEQNLNHDAMYWYRQDPGQGLRLIYYSQIVNDFQKGDIAEGYSVSREKKESFPLTVTSAQKNPTAFYLCASSILGHSPEAFFGQGTRLTVV.

The chain is built from TRBV6-5 and TRBJ1-2; 9 nucleotides agree with TRBD1. J was trimmed by 4 bases and V by 7 bases; bases with no gene match: 7. The length of the CDR3 is 14 residues. CDR1 is MNHEY, CDR2 SVGAGI, per germline. CDR3: CASTEADRGYGYTF. For the CDR3, the DNA is TGTGCCAGCACCGAGGCGGACAGGGGCTATGGCTACACCTTC.

This clone was counted once. The chain recombines TRBV11-2 with TRBJ1-1; D remains unclear. This CDR3 contains 11 residues. Germline CDR1 reads SGHAT; CDR2 reads FQNNGV. The V end lost 5 bases, the J end lost 2 bases, and 3 bases lay between the germline ends. CDR3 DNA sequence: TGTGCCAGCAGCCCAAACACTGAAGCTTTCTTT. Protein: CASSPNTEAFF.

The J gene is TRBJ2-2, the V gene TRBV10-2; TRBD1 agrees at 7 bases. J was trimmed by 7 bases and V by 6 bases; bases with no gene match: 5. CDR3 length: 13 residues. Germline V CDR1 and CDR2: WSHSY, SAAADI. CDR3 coding DNA: TGCGCCAGCAGCCAGCAGGGGGTCGGGGAGCTGTTTTTT. Translation: CASSQQGVGELFF.

V and J are TRBV19 and TRBJ2-3; perhaps TRBD1 as D (5 bases). The V and J ends lost 3 bases and 4 bases respectively, with 8 bases between them. The CDR3 spans 13 residues. Germline V gene lookup returns CDR1 LNHDA and CDR2 SQIVND (reference sequence). CDR3 protein: CASSIQGSDTQYF. CDR3 DNA sequence: TGTGCCAGTAGTATCCAGGGTTCAGATACGCAGTATTTT.

The genes are TRBV6-5 and TRBJ1-5; a possible D gene is TRBD1 (5 bases). Trimming left V 10 bases short and J 2 bases short, with 15 bases between. The CDR3 totals 14 residues. Germline V gene data show CDR1 as MNHEY and CDR2 as SVGAGI. CDR3 DNA sequence: TGTGCCACCTCGAAGGGGTTGGGCAATCAGCCCCAGCATTTT. Protein sequence: CATSKGLGNQPQHF.

The chain has TRBV10-3 and TRBJ1-1; tentatively, D is TRBD1 (6 bases). The V and J ends lost 0 bases and 0 bases respectively, with 26 bases between them. The length of the CDR3 is 21 residues. Germline CDR1 reads ENHRY; CDR2 reads SYGVKD. CDR3 sequence (DNA): TGTGCCATCAGTGAGTCGAAATATATTTGGGGGGGCGATTGGATGAACACTGAAGCTTTCTTT. Residues: CAISESKYIWGGDWMNTEAFF.

This sequence joins TRBV6-4 and TRBJ2-1, with D perhaps given as TRBD1 or TRBD2 (5 bases each). Germline assignment: CDR1 MRHNA and CDR2 SNTAGT. Trimming took 4 bases from V and 1 from J, leaving 11 bases between them. This CDR3 has 15 residues. DNA of the CDR3: TGTGCCAGCAGTGGACAGAGGGGATCCTACAATGAGCAGTTCTTC. Protein product: CASSGQRGSYNEQFF.

The rearrangement uses TRBV29-1 and TRBJ2-7; D is undetermined. Trimming cost V 6 bases and J 5 bases, with 11 bases left between them. CDR1 is SQVTM, CDR2 ANQGSEA, per germline. This CDR3 contains 11 residues. The CDR3 here is CSVGRVDEQYF. The CDR3 DNA reads TGCAGCGTGGGAAGGGTTGACGAGCAGTACTTC.

This rearrangement joins TRBV12-3 or TRBV12-4 to TRBJ2-7, with a tentative D call TRBD1 (5 bases). The CDR3 consists of 13 residues. Trimming pared 5 bases from V and 7 bases from J, leaving 15 bases between. CDR3 sequence (DNA): TGTGCCAGCAGTCTACACAGGTCGTTGGAGCAGTACTTC. Its protein product is CASSLHRSLEQYF.